The sequence of this T cell receptor (beta chain) was determined in a study of CDR3 diversity in severe acne. TCRdb recomputed calls from the PCR reads with MiXCR, one row per CDR3 protein. Of approximately 80,000 distinct CDR3 sequences in the sample, around 50% were seen once. Sequencing was done on a sample of blood. The receptor was derived from a male donor in good health, without acne.

The chain's CDR3 is CASSLPGQGAANQPQHF. The CDR3 DNA sequence: TGTGCCAGCAGCCTTCCCGGACAGGGGGCCGCAAATCAGCCCCAGCATTTT. The J gene is TRBJ1-5, the V gene TRBV7-8, with 11 bases aligning to TRBD1. V dropped 5 bases and J dropped 4; count of bases not matched to a gene: 10. Per germline, CDR1 SGHVS and CDR2 FQNEAQ. This CDR3 contains 17 residues.